What follows are 2 T cell receptor beta chains derived from one specimen sequenced in a study of blood T cell repertoires in COVID-19. Sequencing was performed with immunoSEQ multiplex PCR; in TCRdb, only in-frame clones are kept and a portion is missing. The sample includes around 190,000 clones, 82% seen only once; the top ten take roughly 8%. Sequencing was done on a sample of peripheral blood. These receptors came from a woman aged 55-70 years with COVID-19, enrolled during active disease.

This clone has only one observation. This chain links TRBV18 with TRBJ2-4; tentative D call: TRBD2 (5 bases). The V and J ends lost 4 bases and 0 bases respectively, with 13 bases between them. The germline gives CDR1 KGHSH, CDR2 LQKENI. The CDR3 consists of 16 residues. This CDR3 is CASSQPGGRAKNIQYF. DNA of the CDR3: TGTGCCAGCTCACAACCCGGAGGTAGAGCCAAAAACATTCAGTACTTC.

This clone was recorded once. CDR3: CSVSGTSGRNNEQFF. The CDR3 nucleotides read TGCAGCGTCTCCGGGACTAGCGGGAGGAACAATGAGCAGTTCTTC. The chain joins TRBV29-1 to TRBJ2-1, with 15 bases that match TRBD2. The CDR3 loop spans 15 amino acids. The ends lost 6 bases at V and 5 bases at J; junction bases unmatched: 5. Germline lookup yields CDR1 SQVTM and CDR2 ANQGSEA.